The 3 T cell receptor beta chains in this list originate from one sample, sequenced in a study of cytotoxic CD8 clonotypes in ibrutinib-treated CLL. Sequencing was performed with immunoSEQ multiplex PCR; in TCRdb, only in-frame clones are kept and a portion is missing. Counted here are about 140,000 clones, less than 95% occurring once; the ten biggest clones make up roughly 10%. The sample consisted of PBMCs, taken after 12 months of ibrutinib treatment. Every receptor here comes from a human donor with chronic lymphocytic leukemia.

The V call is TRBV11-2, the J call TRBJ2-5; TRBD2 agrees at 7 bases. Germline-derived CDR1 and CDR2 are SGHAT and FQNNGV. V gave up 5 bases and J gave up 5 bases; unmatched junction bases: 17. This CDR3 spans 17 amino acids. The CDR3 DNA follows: TGTGCCAGCAGCATCAGGCTAGCGGTCTCTGGGGGGGAGACCCAGTACTTC. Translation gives CASSIRLAVSGGETQYF. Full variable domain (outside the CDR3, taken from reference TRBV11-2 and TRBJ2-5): EAGVAQSPRYKIIEKRQSVAFWCNPISGHATLYWYQQILGQGPKLLIQFQNNGVVDDSQLPKDRFSAERLKGVDSTLKIQPAKLEDSAVYLCASSIRLAVSGGETQYFGPGTRLLVL.

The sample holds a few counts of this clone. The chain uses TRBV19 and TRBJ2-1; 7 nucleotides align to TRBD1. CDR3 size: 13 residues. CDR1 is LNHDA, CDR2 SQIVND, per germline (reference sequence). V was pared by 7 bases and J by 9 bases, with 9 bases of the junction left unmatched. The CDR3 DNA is TGTGCCAGTAATCCGGGACAGTGGGCTGAGCAGTTCTTC. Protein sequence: CASNPGQWAEQFF.

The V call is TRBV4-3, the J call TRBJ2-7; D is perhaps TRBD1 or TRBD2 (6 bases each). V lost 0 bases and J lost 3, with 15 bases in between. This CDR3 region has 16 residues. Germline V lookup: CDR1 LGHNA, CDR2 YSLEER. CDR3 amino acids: CASSQEAGGHGYEQYF. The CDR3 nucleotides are TGCGCCAGCAGCCAAGAAGCCGGGGGACACGGCTACGAGCAGTACTTC.